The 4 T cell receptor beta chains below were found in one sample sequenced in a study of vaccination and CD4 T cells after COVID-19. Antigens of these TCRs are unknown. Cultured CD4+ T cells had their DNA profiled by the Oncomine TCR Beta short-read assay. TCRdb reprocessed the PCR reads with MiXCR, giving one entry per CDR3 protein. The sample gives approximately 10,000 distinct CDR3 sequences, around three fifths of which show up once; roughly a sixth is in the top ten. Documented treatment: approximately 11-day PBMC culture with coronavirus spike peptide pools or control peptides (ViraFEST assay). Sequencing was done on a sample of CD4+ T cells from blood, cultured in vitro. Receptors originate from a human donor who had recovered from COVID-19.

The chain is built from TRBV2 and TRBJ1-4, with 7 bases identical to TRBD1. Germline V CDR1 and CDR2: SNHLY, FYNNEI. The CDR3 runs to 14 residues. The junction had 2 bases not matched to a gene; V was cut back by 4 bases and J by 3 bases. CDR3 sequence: CASSGDRANEKLFF. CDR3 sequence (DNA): TGTGCCAGCAGTGGTGACAGGGCTAATGAAAAACTGTTTTTT.

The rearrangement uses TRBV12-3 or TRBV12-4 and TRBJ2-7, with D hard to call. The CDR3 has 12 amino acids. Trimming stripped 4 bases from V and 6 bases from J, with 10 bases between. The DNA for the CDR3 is TGTGCCAGCAGTTCATACCGCTCCGAGCAGTACTTC. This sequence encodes CASSSYRSEQYF.

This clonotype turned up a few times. Here the CDR3 reads CASSPTTVDTQYF. CDR3 in DNA: TGTGCCAGCAGCCCGACTACTGTAGATACGCAGTATTTT. The J gene is TRBJ2-3, the V gene TRBV7-2; maybe TRBD2 (5 bases). The CDR3 is made up of 13 amino acids. Trimming took 5 bases from V and 5 from J, leaving 11 bases between them. The germline gives CDR1 SGHTA, CDR2 FQGNSA.

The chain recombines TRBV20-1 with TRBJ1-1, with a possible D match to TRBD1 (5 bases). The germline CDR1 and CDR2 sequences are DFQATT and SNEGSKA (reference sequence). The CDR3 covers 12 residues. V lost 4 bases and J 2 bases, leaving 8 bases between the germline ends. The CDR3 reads CSANRRNTEAFF. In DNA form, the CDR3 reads TGCAGTGCTAACAGGAGAAACACTGAAGCTTTCTTT.